The subject of this entry is one TCR beta chain. This specimen comes from a study of cytomegalovirus exposure and HLA in healthy donors. Primers: 60 Vbeta forward and 13 Jbeta reverse. Repertoires were generated with immunoSEQ multiplex PCR, while TCRdb's copy carries only in-frame clones and drops some. The sample has about 54,000 clones. V was shortened by 5 bases and J by 3 bases, with 14 bases between the two germline ends. The germline CDR1 and CDR2 sequences are MNHNY and SVGAGI (reference sequence). This CDR3 has 14 residues. The TCR comes from a middle-aged woman in good health and CMV-seronegative. The rearrangement uses TRBV6-6 and TRBJ2-7; no firm D call. The sample taken for sequencing was PBMCs. CDR3 bases: TGTGCCAGCAGTAGTCAAGGTGGAGACTACGAGCAGTACTTC. It codes for CASSSQGGDYEQYF.